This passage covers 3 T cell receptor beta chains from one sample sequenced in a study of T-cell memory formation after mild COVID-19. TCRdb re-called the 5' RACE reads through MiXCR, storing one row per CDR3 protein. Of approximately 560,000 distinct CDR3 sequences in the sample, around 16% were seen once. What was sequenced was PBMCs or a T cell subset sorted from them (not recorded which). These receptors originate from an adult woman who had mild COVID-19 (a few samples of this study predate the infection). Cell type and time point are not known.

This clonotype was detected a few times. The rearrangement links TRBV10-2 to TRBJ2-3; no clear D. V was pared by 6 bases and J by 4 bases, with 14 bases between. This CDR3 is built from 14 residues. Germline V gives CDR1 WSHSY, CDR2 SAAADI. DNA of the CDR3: TGCGCCAGCAGGGTTTACGCGATAGCAGATACGCAGTATTTT. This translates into CASRVYAIADTQYF.

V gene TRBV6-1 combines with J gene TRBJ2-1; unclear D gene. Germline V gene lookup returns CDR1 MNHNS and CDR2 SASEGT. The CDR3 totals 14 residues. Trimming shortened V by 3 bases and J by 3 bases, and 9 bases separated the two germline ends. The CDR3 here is CASSDPPHYNEQFF. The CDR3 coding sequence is TGTGCCAGCAGTGATCCCCCTCACTACAATGAGCAGTTCTTC.

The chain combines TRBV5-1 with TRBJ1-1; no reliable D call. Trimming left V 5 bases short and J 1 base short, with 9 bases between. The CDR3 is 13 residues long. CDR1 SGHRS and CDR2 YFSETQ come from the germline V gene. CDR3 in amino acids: CASRKVGNTEAFF. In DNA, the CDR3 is TGCGCCAGCAGGAAAGTGGGGAACACTGAAGCTTTCTTT.